This is a list of T cell receptor beta chains from one sample in a study of tumor-infiltrating lymphocytes in primary liver carcinoma. TCRdb redid the calling of the multiplex PCR reads with MiXCR, one entry per CDR3 protein. The sample lists about 50,000 distinct CDR3 sequences, 60% to 80% occurring once. The sequencing input was liver tumor tissue from sampling region 5. These receptors came from a man aged 35-49 years with primary liver carcinoma and hepatitis B virus infection. CDR3s leave out the opening cysteine and the closing phenylalanine or tryptophan. Size values are once, few and many counts, or a class for expanded clones, and some rows have none.

j_call v_call cdr3_length clone_size cdr3_aa
TRBJ2-2 TRBV7-6 14 - ASSLSSRSIAGELF
TRBJ2-5 TRBV7-9 12 many ASSLGGGVETQY
TRBJ2-7 TRBV20-1 10 - SSGQGTWEQY
TRBJ2-1 TRBV11-1 18 medium-sized ASSIGKTSGASRFGNEQF
TRBJ2-7 TRBV9 12 many ASSVTSGTGEQY
TRBJ2-7 TRBV13 12 - ASSPYTYSGDQY
TRBJ2-3 TRBV29-1 14 once SVAGVDGRNIDTQY
TRBJ1-6 TRBV28 12 many ASSLKRYNSPLH
TRBJ2-3 TRBV6-6 15 - ASSAPGRRGSLDTQY
TRBJ2-1 TRBV11-2 15 - ASSLDRGRRFYNEQS
TRBJ2-2 TRBV4-1 13 - ASSPGALNTGELF
TRBJ2-6 TRBV7-9 15 - ASGPDRLGSGANVPT
TRBJ2-5 TRBV7-8 12 - ASKHGTTQETQY
TRBJ2-3 TRBV29-1 12 - SVDGSGIGDTQY
TRBJ1-1 TRBV10-2 12 few ASGQRAVNTEAF
TRBJ2-7 TRBV6-1 13 - ASSEVTSGLYEEY
TRBJ2-2 TRBV11-1 13 once ASSYIGPSPGNCF
TRBJ1-1 TRBV5-1 12 few ASSLDGMNTETF
TRBJ2-3 TRBV29-1 15 medium-sized SAPTAGSQGLSATQY
TRBJ2-7 TRBV18 11 once ASSRLAGDMQY
TRBJ2-7 TRBV10-3 10 many AIGPGGYEQY
TRBJ1-4 TRBV28 13 - ASSLGQGANEKQF
TRBJ1-6 TRBV4-1 13 - ASGPKRDSNSPPH
TRBJ1-1 TRBV30 12 once AWSIYVQGAEAF
TRBJ2-1 TRBV12-3/TRBV12-4 14 once ASSLIGSWRGNEQF
TRBJ2-7 TRBV7-8 11 - AGSTLGSYEQY
TRBJ2-3 TRBV12-3/TRBV12-4 12 many ASSLGGTPDTQY
TRBJ2-1 TRBV29-1 13 - SVGLGGGFYSEQF
TRBJ1-5 TRBV4-1 12 - ASSKDKDNQPQH
TRBJ2-5 TRBV7-8 12 - ASSLNSGKEAQY
TRBJ1-5 TRBV7-8 13 - AGSLWTGENQPQH
TRBJ2-7 TRBV12-3/TRBV12-4 11 - VSSPGTGDKQY
TRBJ2-7 TRBV11-2 12 - ACSSNGNSCEQY
TRBJ1-2 TRBV7-9 12 - ANSTSGGKLGYT
TRBJ2-7 TRBV6-5 11 - ASFGLVGGEKY
TRBJ2-5 TRBV10-2 11 - ASRGETEETQY
TRBJ2-3 TRBV9 13 - ASSTGTGGTDTQY
TRBJ2-5 TRBV11-2 13 once ANSLTPHDGETQY
TRBJ2-3 TRBV4-2 13 many ASSQGGGSTDTQY
TRBJ2-7 TRBV30 11 many AWSPLVLYEQY
TRBJ2-1 TRBV7-9 12 - ASSRINLGDEQF
TRBJ2-7 TRBV4-2 13 few ARSHEDSSSYEQY
TRBJ2-7 TRBV11-2 18 once PSNLREGRTSGLSSYERY
TRBJ2-7 TRBV12-3/TRBV12-4 13 - ANSLAGMDRGEQH
TRBJ1-1 TRBV11-1 13 many ASSLAGAGNTEAF
TRBJ1-1 TRBV6-2/TRBV6-3 9 - AISTAGPAY
TRBJ1-1 TRBV5-6 12 - TSSLAQTGAEAF
TRBJ2-3 TRBV6-6 15 - ASIAPGRRGSRDTQY
TRBJ2-7 TRBV11-2 15 medium-sized ASRQGLAGGWSYEQY
TRBJ2-3 TRBV24-1 15 many ATSDSLGQAILDTQY
TRBJ2-1 TRBV5-5 13 many ASSGGLAGENEQF